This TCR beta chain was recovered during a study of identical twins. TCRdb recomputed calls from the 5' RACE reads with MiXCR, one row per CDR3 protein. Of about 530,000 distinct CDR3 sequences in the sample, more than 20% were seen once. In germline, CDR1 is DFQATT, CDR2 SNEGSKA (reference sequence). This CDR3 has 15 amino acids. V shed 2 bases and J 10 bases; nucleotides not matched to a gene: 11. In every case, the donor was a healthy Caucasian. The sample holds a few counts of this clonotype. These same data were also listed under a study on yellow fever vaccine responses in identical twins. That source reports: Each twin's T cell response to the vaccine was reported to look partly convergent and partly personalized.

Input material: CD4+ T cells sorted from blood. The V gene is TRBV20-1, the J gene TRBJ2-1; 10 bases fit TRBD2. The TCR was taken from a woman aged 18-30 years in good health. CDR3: CSARKVAGGDSEQFF. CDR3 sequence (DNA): TGCAGTGCTAGAAAAGTAGCGGGGGGAGACTCGGAGCAGTTCTTC.